A selection of T cell receptor beta chains follows, all from one sample in a study of cytomegalovirus exposure and HLA in healthy donors. This table comes from immunoSEQ multiplex PCR, and its TCRdb copy is limited to in-frame clones, with some not included. The data hold around 170,000 clones, with approximately 79% observed a single time. Material: PBMCs. All receptors derive from a man between 40 and 49 years old in good health and CMV-seropositive. The CDR3 runs from the conserved cysteine through the conserved F or W. The D gene is left open where the match is weak. Some rows have no size entry. The others give once, few or many, or a class for an expanded clone.

NA	TRBV15	TRBJ1-3	NA	TGTGCCACCAGCAGCCCATTGGGAGGCCGAAGCCAATCTGGAAACACCATATATTTT	CATSSPLGGRSQSGNTIYF
NA	TRBV5-1	TRBJ2-1	TRBD2	TGCGCCAGCAGCCCGGGACTAGCGGGGGGGGATGAGCAGTTCTTC	CASSPGLAGGDEQFF
NA	TRBV29-1	TRBJ2-4	NA	TGCAGCGTTGAAGATGGAGCGTCACCTCAGTACTTC	CSVEDGASPQYF
NA	TRBV30	TRBJ2-7	NA	TGTGCCTGGAGGACAGGTTCGTTCTACGAGCAGTACTTC	CAWRTGSFYEQYF
NA	TRBV28	TRBJ1-2	TRBD1	TGTGCCAGCAGTTTAATCCCCTCAACAGGGGGGAATGGCTACACCTTC	CASSLIPSTGGNGYTF
NA	TRBV5-6	TRBJ2-1	NA	TGTGCCAGCAGCCTTAACAGGGTGAGTGAGCAGTTCTTC	CASSLNRVSEQFF
few	TRBV7-9	TRBJ2-2	NA	TGTGCCAGCAGCTCGAGGGTTTCGAACACCGGGGAGCTGTTTTTT	CASSSRVSNTGELFF
NA	TRBV2	TRBJ1-2	NA	TGTGCCAGCAGAGGAGCCGTCTTAGGCAGCTATGGCTACACCTTC	CASRGAVLGSYGYTF
few	TRBV10-3	TRBJ2-3	TRBD1	TGTGCCATCAGAAGGGGACAGGACCTAGATACGCAGTATTTT	CAIRRGQDLDTQYF
once	TRBV27	TRBJ2-2	TRBD1	TGTGCCAGCCCAACCAGGACAGGCCGTAACACCGGGGAGCTGTTTTTT	CASPTRTGRNTGELFF
NA	TRBV7-9	TRBJ2-1	TRBD1	TGTGCCAGCAGCGCAGGGGACAGGGAGAATGAGCAGTTCTTC	CASSAGDRENEQFF
NA	TRBV7-9	TRBJ2-5	TRBD2	TGTGCCAGCAGCTTAGCGGGCGGGGGGATGGAGACCCAGTACTTC	CASSLAGGGMETQYF
NA	TRBV4-3	TRBJ2-1	NA	TGCGCCAGCAGCCAAGATAGGGGCGGCGAGCAGTTCTTC	CASSQDRGGEQFF
NA	TRBV10-3	TRBJ1-3	TRBD1	TGTGCCAGTTCAGGGGGCTCTGGAAACACCATATATTTT	CASSGGSGNTIYF
NA	TRBV19	TRBJ1-5	NA	TGTGCCAGTAAGTGGGGCGGGGGAAGCAATCAGCCCCAGCATTTT	CASKWGGGSNQPQHF
NA	TRBV9	TRBJ1-1	NA	TGTGCCAGCAGCGTCAGCAGGACAGCTCACACTGAAGCTTTCTTT	CASSVSRTAHTEAFF
NA	TRBV9	TRBJ2-1	NA	TGTGCCAGCAGCGCCCCCTCCAGGACAGACTACTACAATGAGCAGTTCTTC	CASSAPSRTDYYNEQFF
NA	TRBV5-1	TRBJ1-1	TRBD1	TGCGCCAGCAGTAATACAGGGGCGGGCACTGAAGCTTTCTTT	CASSNTGAGTEAFF
NA	TRBV11-2	TRBJ2-7	NA	TGTGCCAGCAGCTTAGGGACTACGCAATACGAGCAGTACTTC	CASSLGTTQYEQYF
NA	TRBV6-5	TRBJ2-3	TRBD1	TGTGCCAGCAGTGAAGCCCGGACAGGGACGCAGTATTTT	CASSEARTGTQYF
NA	TRBV15	TRBJ2-7	NA	TGTGCCACCAGCAGGAGAGGCTACGAGCAGTACTTC	CATSRRGYEQYF
NA	TRBV2	TRBJ2-7	TRBD1	TGTGCCAGCAGTGAATCCCAGGACAGGCCTTCCTACGAGCAGTACTTC	CASSESQDRPSYEQYF